Below are 27 T cell receptor beta chains sequenced from a single sample in a study of blood T cell repertoires in COVID-19. Generated by immunoSEQ multiplex PCR, the TCRdb table keeps only in-frame clones and is missing some. Of roughly 250,000 clones in the sample, about 90% were seen once. Sequencing was done on a sample of PBMCs or T cells enriched from blood (not recorded which). Receptors originate from a woman aged 35 to 49 with acute COVID-19.

J is TRBJ2-3 and V is TRBV18; 10 bases line up with TRBD1. CDR1 and CDR2 from the germline V gene are KGHSH and LQKENI. The CDR3 covers 15 residues. V lost 4 bases to trimming and J lost 1 base; unmatched junction nucleotides: 2. The CDR3 nucleotides are TGTGCCAGCTCACTCGGGACAGGGGGCACAGATACGCAGTATTTT. This encodes CASSLGTGGTDTQYF.

The chain employs TRBV5-1 and TRBJ2-7; 10 positions agree with TRBD1. The V gene end was trimmed by 4 bases and the J gene end by 0 bases; junction bases not matched to a gene: 1. Germline CDR1 reads SGHRS; CDR2 reads YFSETQ. CDR3 length: 14 amino acids. DNA for the CDR3: TGCGCCAGCAGCCGGGACAGGGGCTCCTACGAGCAGTACTTC. Translating it yields CASSRDRGSYEQYF.

This clone was seen just once. The sample has other DNA sequences that encode this CDR3 too. The chain has TRBV7-9 and TRBJ1-2, with 9 positions matching TRBD1. The J segment lost 5 bases and the V segment lost 5 bases, leaving 3 bases of the junction unmatched. The CDR3 runs 13 residues. Germline lookup yields CDR1 SEHNR and CDR2 FQNEAQ (reference sequence). This CDR3 reads CASSLGQGYGYTF. The DNA for the CDR3 is TGTGCCAGCAGCCTAGGACAGGGGTATGGCTACACCTTC.

The rearrangement links TRBV5-1 to TRBJ1-5; D is possibly TRBD1 (6 bases). CDR3 length equals 15 residues. Germline V lookup: CDR1 SGHRS, CDR2 YFSETQ. Trimming took 2 bases from V and 3 from J, leaving 12 bases between them. CDR3 loop: CASSLTGSNNQPQHF. The CDR3 DNA sequence: TGCGCCAGCAGCTTAACAGGGTCGAACAATCAGCCCCAGCATTTT.

The chain links TRBV14 to TRBJ2-3; D is possibly TRBD2 (6 bases). Between the trimmed V and J ends, which lost 0 bases and 4 bases, there was a span of 11 bases. The germline CDR1 and CDR2 sequences are SGHDN and FVKESK. The CDR3 is 15 residues long. The CDR3 protein is CASSQDFGSADTQYF. DNA of the CDR3: TGTGCCAGCAGCCAAGATTTCGGGAGCGCAGATACGCAGTATTTT.

The gene calls are TRBV19 and TRBJ1-6, with 7 bases matching TRBD1. V lost 3 bases, J lost 7 bases, and 12 bases stayed unmatched. Germline V lookup: CDR1 LNHDA, CDR2 SQIVND (reference sequence). CDR3 size: 17 residues. The CDR3: CASSMGRRGTENSPLHF. CDR3 DNA: TGTGCCAGTAGTATGGGACGAAGGGGGACAGAGAATTCACCCCTCCACTTT.

This clone showed up just once. The rearrangement uses TRBV27 and TRBJ2-7; no clear D gene. This CDR3 has 11 residues. Germline assignment: CDR1 MNHEY and CDR2 SMNVEV (reference sequence). V was shortened by 7 bases and J by 5 bases, with 9 bases between the two germline ends. The CDR3 DNA sequence: TGTGCCAGCACAGATTTCAACGAGCAGTACTTC. Translating gives CASTDFNEQYF.

J is TRBJ2-3 and V is TRBV19, with a tentative D call TRBD2 (5 bases). V was shortened by 3 bases and J by 0 bases, with 7 bases between the two germline ends. The germline V gene encodes CDR1 LNHDA and CDR2 SQIVND (reference sequence). The CDR3 is 14 amino acids. CDR3 residues: CASSIGGSTDTQYF. Here the CDR3 DNA reads TGTGCCAGTAGTATCGGCGGGAGCACAGATACGCAGTATTTT.

This clone was seen only a few times. This sequence joins TRBV27 and TRBJ2-3, with TRBD1 matching 9 bases. V lost 2 bases to trimming and J lost 4 bases; unmatched junction nucleotides: 1. The CDR3 length is 14 residues. Germline V gene data show CDR1 as MNHEY and CDR2 as SMNVEV (reference sequence). CDR3 in DNA: TGTGCCAGCAGTTTAACAGGGGGCCCAGATACGCAGTATTTT. This translates into CASSLTGGPDTQYF.

This chain connects TRBV5-4 to TRBJ2-7; perhaps TRBD1 as D (6 bases). Per germline, CDR1 SGHNT and CDR2 YYREEE (reference sequence). V lost 4 bases to trimming and J lost 6 bases, with 14 bases between them. This CDR3 is built from 13 residues. The CDR3 sequence: CASSMTGGFEQYF. The CDR3 nucleotides are TGTGCCAGCAGCATGACAGGTGGATTCGAGCAGTACTTC.

This chain links TRBV5-8 with TRBJ2-7; 15 nucleotides align to TRBD2. The CDR3 loop spans 13 amino acids. The V gene end was trimmed by 6 bases and the J gene end by 12 bases; junction bases not matched to a gene: 7. Germline V gives CDR1 SGHTS, CDR2 YDEGEE. The CDR3 here is CASTWGLAGGSYF. The CDR3 nucleotides are TGTGCCAGCACCTGGGGACTAGCGGGAGGTTCGTACTTC.

The genes are TRBV9 and TRBJ2-2, with D possibly being TRBD2 (6 bases). Germline V gene data show CDR1 as SGDLS and CDR2 as YYNGEE. V lost 3 bases, J lost 6 bases, and 18 bases lay in between. CDR3 size: 16 residues. CDR3 in amino acids: CASSGGTVASAGELFF. The DNA of the CDR3 is TGTGCCAGCAGCGGCGGGACGGTTGCCAGTGCCGGGGAGCTGTTTTTT.

The V call is TRBV12-3 or TRBV12-4, the J call TRBJ2-7; 7 bases match TRBD1. This CDR3 region has 13 residues. Trimming at V came to 7 bases and at J to 5 bases, leaving 8 bases not matched to a gene. CDR3 coding DNA: TGTGCCAGCACCCCGACAGGGAATAACGAGCAGTACTTC. Translation gives CASTPTGNNEQYF.

This chain joins TRBV10-3 and TRBJ2-1, with 8 positions matching TRBD2. V lost 10 bases and J lost 5; bases outside the gene matches: 4. CDR3 length equals 12 residues. Germline V gene data show CDR1 as ENHRY and CDR2 as SYGVKD. The CDR3 coding sequence is TGTGCCACCCAACTAGCGGACAATGAGCAGTTCTTC. Translation: CATQLADNEQFF.

This chain joins TRBV27 and TRBJ2-1; a possible D gene is TRBD2 (6 bases). The ends were cut back, 4 bases at V and 4 bases at J, with 14 bases in the middle. CDR3 size: 15 residues. Germline V CDR1 and CDR2: MNHEY, SMNVEV (reference sequence). The CDR3 sequence is CASSSGDSTYNEQFF. The DNA for the CDR3 is TGTGCCAGCAGTTCTGGGGACTCGACGTACAATGAGCAGTTCTTC.

V is TRBV3-1 (or the pseudogene TRBV3-2) and J is TRBJ2-5; D is uncertain. Deletions cut 1 base from V and 4 bases from J, with 7 bases between. The CDR3 totals 13 residues. Germline lookup yields CDR1 LGHDT and CDR2 YNNKEL (reference sequence). The CDR3 here is CASSQGGIETQYF. CDR3 DNA sequence: TGTGCCAGCAGCCAAGGAGGAATAGAGACCCAGTACTTC.

V and J are TRBV2 and TRBJ1-2, with 7 bases matching TRBD1. The V and J ends lost 7 bases and 6 bases, in that order; junction bases with no gene match: 8. Germline loops: CDR1 SNHLY, CDR2 FYNNEI. CDR3 length: 13 amino acids. In DNA, the CDR3 is TGTGCCAGCACCCCGGGACAGTTGAATGGCTACACCTTC. This translates into CASTPGQLNGYTF.

The genes are TRBV27 and TRBJ1-2; 9 bases are shared with TRBD1. V shed 4 bases, J shed 6 bases, and the junction held 3 bases outside the gene matches. The CDR3 contains 13 residues. Looked up from germline, CDR1 is MNHEY and CDR2 is SMNVEV (reference sequence). The CDR3 here is CASSWRTGDGYTF. CDR3 coding DNA: TGTGCCAGCAGTTGGAGGACAGGGGATGGCTACACCTTC.

The chain uses TRBV18 and TRBJ1-5; no clear D gene. This CDR3 is 15 amino acids long. Germline loops: CDR1 KGHSH, CDR2 LQKENI. V dropped 4 bases and J dropped 5 bases, with 15 bases sitting between them. The CDR3 DNA sequence: TGTGCCAGCTCACTGATGGAGGGCGGGGATCAGCCCCAGCATTTT. This encodes CASSLMEGGDQPQHF.

This rearrangement joins TRBV7-8 to TRBJ1-1, with 7 nucleotides matching TRBD1. Germline V gene sequence: CDR1 SGHVS, CDR2 FQNEAQ. The CDR3 extends over 15 amino acids. Trimming took 3 bases from V and 1 from J; bases not matched to a gene: 5. CDR3 coding DNA: TGTGCCAGCAGCTTGGCAGGGGGGAGGAACACTGAAGCTTTCTTT. Translated: CASSLAGGRNTEAFF.

V gene TRBV7-2 combines with J gene TRBJ1-5, with a tentative D call TRBD1 (6 bases). The CDR3 contains 13 residues. CDR1 is SGHTA, CDR2 FQGNSA, per germline. V lost 6 bases to trimming and J lost 6 bases, with 12 bases between them. This chain's CDR3 is CASSPRGSQPQHF. CDR3 nucleotide sequence: TGTGCCAGCAGTCCCAGGGGTTCTCAGCCCCAGCATTTT.

The V and J genes are TRBV19 and TRBJ2-7; maybe TRBD2 (7 bases). Germline V gene sequence: CDR1 LNHDA, CDR2 SQIVND (reference sequence). The CDR3 consists of 11 residues. V lost 6 bases, J lost 6 bases, and 9 bases lay in between. The CDR3 nucleotides are TGTGCCAGTAGAGGGGGGGTCGAGCAGTACTTC. Protein product: CASRGGVEQYF.

This clone has just a few counts. The rearrangement uses TRBV28 and TRBJ2-1, with a tentative D call TRBD2 (5 bases). The CDR3 consists of 13 residues. Trimming took 5 bases from V and 4 from J, leaving 9 bases between them. Germline assignment: CDR1 MDHEN and CDR2 SYDVKM. DNA of the CDR3: TGTGCCAGCAGTCTAGCAAAATACAATGAGCAGTTCTTC. Its protein is CASSLAKYNEQFF. The full variable domain, in which reference TRBV28 and TRBJ2-1 provide the parts outside the CDR3, is DVKVTQSSRYLVKRTGEKVFLECVQDMDHENMFWYRQDPGLGLRLIYFSYDVKMKEKGDIPEGYSVSREKKERFSLILESASTNQTSMYLCASSLAKYNEQFFGPGTRLTVL.

This chain uses TRBV15 with TRBJ2-2; 10 positions agree with TRBD2. J was trimmed by 2 bases and V by 5 bases; bases with no gene match: 5. The CDR3 totals 16 residues. The germline V gene has CDR1 LNHNV and CDR2 YYDKDF (reference sequence). DNA of the CDR3: TGTGCCACCAGCGGCGGACTAGCGGAAAACACCGGGGAGCTGTTTTTT. Its translation: CATSGGLAENTGELFF. The full variable domain, rest sourced from reference TRBV15 and TRBJ2-2, is DAMVIQNPRYQVTQFGKPVTLSCSQTLNHNVMYWYQQKSSQAPKLLFHYYDKDFNNEADTPDNFQSRRPNTSFCFLDIRSPGLGDTAMYLCATSGGLAENTGELFFGEGSRLTVL.

The chain is built from TRBV6-1 and TRBJ1-5, with TRBD1 identical over 8 bases. Germline V CDR1 and CDR2: MNHNS, SASEGT. The junction had 2 bases not matched to a gene; V was cut back by 3 bases and J by 4 bases. The CDR3 runs 14 residues. The chain's CDR3 is CASSETGENQPQHF. CDR3 in DNA: TGTGCCAGCAGTGAGACAGGGGAAAATCAGCCCCAGCATTTT.

The chain joins TRBV6-6 to TRBJ2-7; 7 bases align to TRBD1. The CDR3 spans 14 residues. Per the germline V gene, CDR1 is MNHNY and CDR2 is SVGAGI (reference sequence). Trimming cost V 6 bases and J 6 bases; bases outside gene matches: 11. CDR3 sequence reads: CASRKRDSAPEQYF. The CDR3 DNA reads as TGTGCCAGCAGAAAACGGGACAGTGCCCCCGAGCAGTACTTC.

This chain links TRBV10-3 with TRBJ1-5; tentative D call: TRBD1 (5 bases). Germline CDR1 is ENHRY and CDR2 is SYGVKD. CDR3 size: 13 residues. V shed 11 bases and J shed 0 bases, with 11 bases lying between them. CDR3 protein: CASAGGSNQPQHF. The CDR3 DNA reads as TGTGCCTCAGCCGGGGGTAGCAATCAGCCCCAGCATTTT.